The text below deals with one TCR beta chain. The target antigen is unknown. The entry originates in a study of T cells in localized non-small cell lung cancer. Some clones are missing from TCRdb's copy, which holds only in-frame ones; the method was immunoSEQ multiplex PCR. This sample has 35,000 to 45,000 clones, with approximately 80% found just once. Points from the study as a whole: Uninvolved adjacent lung showed peak T cell clonality, exceeding tumor.

The TCR sequence derives from a male donor at least 60 years old with stage III squamous cell lung carcinoma. The sequences come from peripheral blood, collected before any cancer treatment.

The DNA for the CDR3 is TGTGCCAGCAGTGAGGTGCCATTCTATGGCTACACCTTC. Protein sequence: CASSEVPFYGYTF. This chain links TRBV2 with TRBJ1-2; unclear D gene. The CDR3 extends over 13 amino acids. Germline CDR1 reads SNHLY; CDR2 reads FYNNEI. Trimming took 3 bases from V and 4 from J, leaving 9 bases between them.